These 23 T cell receptor beta chains share one sample of origin, sequenced in a study of shared clonotypes between healthy human individuals (dated by TCRdb to 2018 to 2020). CD8 naive samples were CD45RO-negative cells positively selected for CCR7, giving a CD45RA+CCR7+ population that excluded TemRA cells. Libraries were made using the immunoSEQ multiplex PCR assay. As stored in TCRdb, this immuneACCESS dataset retains in-frame rearrangements with V and J assigned. A fraction of the clones does not appear; measured against another copy, unresolved V genes explain less than half of the discrepancy, and the remainder lacks a known reason. Present in this sample are around 600,000 clones, 95% to 98% of which were seen just once. The leading ten clones occupy around 0.3% of the sample. The sample comprised naive CD8+ T cells sorted from blood. In light of the paper, this sample's cell subset or site label describes: CD45RA+CCR7+. The receptors come from a man aged 25 to 40 in good health.

This clone has a single count. CDR3 coding DNA: TGTGCCAGCAGCGGGTGGGGGGACTGGACCTACGAGCAGTACTTC. Translating gives CASSGWGDWTYEQYF. V usage is TRBV9 and J usage is TRBJ2-7; D is possibly TRBD2 (6 bases). Germline CDR1 is SGDLS and CDR2 is YYNGEE. The V and J ends lost 3 bases and 2 bases respectively, with 15 bases between them. The CDR3 consists of 15 residues.

The V gene is TRBV7-6, the J gene TRBJ2-2, with D perhaps TRBD1 or TRBD2 (6 bases each). There are 15 residues in the CDR3. CDR1 and CDR2 from the germline V gene are SGHVS and FNYEAQ. V lost 3 bases, J lost 6 bases, and 14 bases lay in between. The DNA for the CDR3 is TGTGCCAGCAGCTTTCTCTCGGAGGGGGCCGGGGAGCTGTTTTTT. As protein: CASSFLSEGAGELFF.

The V and J genes are TRBV4-1 and TRBJ2-7, with 11 nucleotides matching TRBD2. This CDR3 contains 19 residues. V lost 0 bases, J lost 5 bases, and 15 bases stayed unmatched. Germline assignment: CDR1 MGHRA and CDR2 YSYEKL. CDR3 amino acids: CASSQDPNLAGGFINEQYF. In DNA, the CDR3 is TGCGCCAGCAGCCAAGATCCAAATCTAGCGGGAGGATTCATCAACGAGCAGTACTTC.

The J gene is TRBJ2-7, the V gene TRBV11-2, with D hard to call. V was cut by 5 bases and J by 0 bases, with 17 bases left in between. Germline V CDR1 and CDR2: SGHAT, FQNNGV. The CDR3 has 16 residues. CDR3 nucleotides: TGTGCCAGCAGCCTATACCCAAAGGATAGCTCCTACGAGCAGTACTTC. Encoded protein: CASSLYPKDSSYEQYF.

The V gene is TRBV27, the J gene TRBJ2-2; either TRBD1 or TRBD2 may fit D (5 bases each). The CDR3 spans 13 residues. V dropped 4 bases and J dropped 6 bases, with 9 bases sitting between them. Germline assignment: CDR1 MNHEY and CDR2 SMNVEV (reference sequence). The DNA for the CDR3 is TGTGCCAGCAGTTCCGGGGCGGCCGGGGAGCTGTTTTTT. The encoded protein is CASSSGAAGELFF.

This chain connects TRBV9 to TRBJ2-1; 11 bases are shared with TRBD1. The CDR3 runs to 18 residues. The germline V gene encodes CDR1 SGDLS and CDR2 YYNGEE. V was pared by 3 bases and J by 8 bases, with 16 bases of the junction left unmatched. The DNA of the CDR3 is TGTGCCAGCAGCGGCAAGGTCGGTGGGACAGGGGGGGATTATGAGCAGTTCTTC. Residues: CASSGKVGGTGGDYEQFF.

The CDR3 is CASSWSTNYGYTF. Here the CDR3 DNA reads TGTGCCAGCAGTTGGAGCACTAACTATGGCTACACCTTC. The chain has TRBV27 and TRBJ1-2; D gene uncertain. Trimming removed 4 bases from V and 0 bases from J, with 6 bases in between. The CDR3 runs 13 residues. Germline V lookup: CDR1 MNHEY, CDR2 SMNVEV (reference sequence).

On this clone itself: Other DNA sequences in this specimen translate into the identical CDR3. The chain recombines TRBV9 with TRBJ2-1; D unresolved. The V gene's germline CDR1 is SGDLS and CDR2 YYNGEE. Trimming took 4 bases from V and 10 from J, leaving 6 bases between them. CDR3 size: 10 residues. The CDR3 here is CASSPREQFF. CDR3 in DNA: TGTGCCAGCAGCCCCCGCGAGCAGTTCTTC. Based on the CDR3 plus reference TRBV9 and TRBJ2-1, the full variable domain is DSGVTQTPKHLITATGQRVTLRCSPRSGDLSVYWYQQSLDQGLQFLIQYYNGEERAKGNILERFSAQQFPDLHSELNLSSLELGDSALYFCASSPREQFFGPGTRLTVL.

The genes are TRBV30 and TRBJ2-7; D may be TRBD1 (6 bases). The germline V gene encodes CDR1 GTSNPN and CDR2 SVGIG (reference sequence). The V end was cut by 4 bases, the J end by 0 bases, with 16 bases between. The CDR3 is 15 residues long. The CDR3 DNA follows: TGTGCCTGGAACTACAGGGTTATTCCCTCCTACGAGCAGTACTTC. Protein: CAWNYRVIPSYEQYF.

The genes are TRBV28 and TRBJ1-1, with TRBD1 matching 9 bases. The trim removed 6 bases at V and 11 bases at J, leaving 13 bases unmatched. Germline V gene sequence: CDR1 MDHEN, CDR2 SYDVKM. The CDR3 has 14 residues. DNA for the CDR3: TGTGCCAGCAGCCCCTTGGGACAGGGACTCGGGGCTTTCTTT. It encodes CASSPLGQGLGAFF.

This rearrangement joins TRBV19 to TRBJ2-7; D might be TRBD2 (6 bases). The CDR3 totals 13 residues. Between the trimmed V and J ends, which lost 5 bases and 4 bases, there was a span of 12 bases. In germline, CDR1 is LNHDA, CDR2 SQIVND (reference sequence). Here the CDR3 DNA reads TGTGCCAGTAGTCCCCGGGACTCGTACGAGCAGTACTTC. The encoded protein is CASSPRDSYEQYF.

This clone occurred a few times. The chain couples TRBV5-1 to TRBJ2-5, with D perhaps matching TRBD1 (5 bases). The CDR3 spans 15 residues. The germline gives CDR1 SGHRS, CDR2 YFSETQ. V was clipped by 2 bases and J by 4 bases, with 15 bases between them. As DNA, the CDR3 is TGCGCCAGCAGCTTATTGGGGCCTGGCGTAGAGACCCAGTACTTC. Protein: CASSLLGPGVETQYF. Full variable domain (outside the CDR3, taken from reference TRBV5-1 and TRBJ2-5): KAGVTQTPRYLIKTRGQQVTLSCSPISGHRSVSWYQQTPGQGLQFLFEYFSETQRNKGNFPGRFSGRQFSNSRSEMNVSTLELGDSALYLCASSLLGPGVETQYFGPGTRLLVL.

The rearrangement joins TRBV6-5 to TRBJ2-2; 9 nucleotides align to TRBD2. Germline V gene lookup returns CDR1 MNHEY and CDR2 SVGAGI. CDR3 length: 15 residues. V lost 6 bases to trimming and J lost 6 bases; unmatched junction nucleotides: 8. CDR3 DNA sequence: TGTGCCAGCAGATTGAATAGCGGGAGTGCCGGGGAGCTGTTTTTT. Translating gives CASRLNSGSAGELFF.

The chain couples TRBV7-9 to TRBJ1-2, with TRBD1 identical over 8 bases. V lost 4 bases and J lost 2; bases outside the gene matches: 3. The CDR3 extends over 14 amino acids. Germline CDR1 and CDR2: SEHNR and FQNEAQ (reference sequence). The CDR3 region has the DNA TGTGCCAGCAGCTCGGGACAGGCGAACTATGGCTACACCTTC. Translating gives CASSSGQANYGYTF.

The CDR3 here is CASRHQYNREFQETQYF. The CDR3 DNA is TGTGCCAGCAGGCACCAATACAACAGGGAGTTCCAAGAGACCCAGTACTTC. The chain recombines TRBV11-2 with TRBJ2-5; tentative D call: TRBD1 (6 bases). Trimming removed 6 bases from V and 1 base from J, with 21 bases in between. The V gene's germline CDR1 is SGHAT and CDR2 FQNNGV. The CDR3 is 17 residues long.

This clone was counted once. The rearrangement joins TRBV2 to TRBJ2-7; 7 bases align to TRBD1. This CDR3 has 14 amino acids. Germline CDR1 is SNHLY and CDR2 is FYNNEI. Trimming removed 6 bases from V and 0 bases from J; junction bases left unmatched: 5. CDR3 sequence: CASSRTGSSYEQYF. The CDR3 coding sequence is TGTGCCAGCAGCCGGACAGGTTCCTCCTACGAGCAGTACTTC. Using reference TRBV2 and TRBJ2-7 for the parts outside the CDR3, the full variable domain is EPEVTQTPSHQVTQMGQEVILRCVPISNHLYFYWYRQILGQKVEFLVSFYNNEISEKSEIFDDQFSVERPDGSNFTLKIRSTKLEDSAMYFCASSRTGSSYEQYFGPGTRLTVT.

The CDR3 protein is CASSPLFGESSYEQYF. As DNA, the CDR3 is TGTGCCAGCTCACCACTTTTTGGGGAGAGCTCCTACGAGCAGTACTTC. The rearrangement joins TRBV18 to TRBJ2-7, with a tentative D call TRBD2 (5 bases). The germline V gene has CDR1 KGHSH and CDR2 LQKENI. The CDR3 length is 16 residues. The germline V and J ends were trimmed by 1 base and 0 bases, with 13 bases remaining between them.

The chain links TRBV7-9 to TRBJ2-7, with 8 bases fitting TRBD2. With 1 base clipped from V and 3 bases from J, the junction kept 2 bases outside the gene matches. Germline CDR1 reads SEHNR; CDR2 reads FQNEAQ (reference sequence). The CDR3 contains 14 residues. DNA for the CDR3: TGTGCCAGCAGCTTAGATGGGACTAGCTACGAGCAGTACTTC. It specifies CASSLDGTSYEQYF.

The genes are TRBV10-2 and TRBJ2-2; no firm D call. Trimming pared 10 bases from V and 6 bases from J, leaving 12 bases between. Per the germline V gene, CDR1 is WSHSY and CDR2 is SAAADI. The CDR3 contains 12 residues. The CDR3 DNA sequence: TGCGCCACAATCCCCGAACCCGGGGAGCTGTTTTTT. Protein sequence: CATIPEPGELFF.

The chain carries TRBV6-4 and TRBJ2-3, with TRBD2 matching over 9 bases. Germline V gives CDR1 MRHNA, CDR2 SNTAGT. V was clipped by 0 bases and J by 13 bases; unmatched bases: 5. The length of the CDR3 is 13 residues. The CDR3, as DNA: TGTGCCAGCAGTGACTCGCGTCTAGCGGGGAAGTATTTT. It specifies CASSDSRLAGKYF.

The rearrangement joins TRBV4-1 to TRBJ2-1; D gene ambiguous. V lost 4 bases to trimming and J lost 4 bases, with 8 bases between them. Per germline, CDR1 MGHRA and CDR2 YSYEKL. This CDR3 spans 13 amino acids. The CDR3 is CASSLDFYNEQFF. The CDR3 bases are TGCGCCAGCAGCCTCGATTTTTACAATGAGCAGTTCTTC.

The chain links TRBV30 to TRBJ2-1, with D perhaps being TRBD1 or TRBD2 (7 bases each). The V gene's germline CDR1 is GTSNPN and CDR2 SVGIG (reference sequence). CDR3 size: 14 residues. V was pared by 0 bases and J by 4 bases, with 10 bases between. The CDR3 DNA follows: TGTGCCTGGAGTGTCAGGGGGGGTTACAATGAGCAGTTCTTC. Encoded protein: CAWSVRGGYNEQFF.

The gene calls are TRBV14 and TRBJ2-7; D might be TRBD1 or TRBD2, each matching 5 bases. This CDR3 has 14 amino acids. Germline CDR1 SGHDN, CDR2 FVKESK. Trimming left V 4 bases short and J 2 bases short, with 12 bases between. CDR3 sequence: CASSPGSGAYEQYF. The CDR3 DNA reads as TGTGCCAGCAGCCCAGGGAGCGGAGCCTACGAGCAGTACTTC.